This T cell receptor beta chain was identified in a study of post-analysis software for immune sequencing data (dated by TCRdb to the mid-2010s). Turning to the overall study: Recorded disease courses included relapsing-remitting, secondary progressive and progressive-relapsing multiple sclerosis, with some patients lacking subtype annotation. Patient repertoires were compared against ten to twelve previously published healthy control repertoires from donors aged about 6 to 26 years. A subset of samples was prepared in parallel using single-end sample barcoding, then pooled and co-amplified after Illumina adapter ligation. What the study reported, not specific to this receptor: Significantly higher frequencies in patients than in controls were found for a handful of TRBV segments, including TRBV5-6, TRBV5-1 and TRBV20-1. The multiple sclerosis patient group was slightly younger than the control group. Compared with controls, multiple sclerosis patients had significantly lower normalized Chao1 diversity, a finding suggesting substantial peripheral T-cell clonal expansion. Strong co-clustering of samples prepared in the same batch was shown by direct clustering with F measure, prompting a batch-effect correction.

The library was generated by PCR. Sequencing took place on an Illumina HiSeq 2500. To reduce PCR and sequencing biases, unique molecular identifiers were incorporated into the TCR beta cDNA libraries. About 0.5 million cDNA molecules were obtained for every 1 to 10 million input T cells, so each molecule roughly corresponded to one T cell. The patient libraries were prepared and sequenced with the same protocol used for the earlier healthy control dataset. Within a given batch, samples were prepared together, multiplexed and sequenced on the same HiSeq lane. The source study handled its data this way. Raw barcoded reads were processed with MIGEC, discarding single-read molecular identifier groups before consensus assembly and CDR3 extraction. Clonotype tables were post-analysed with VDJtools, and diversity was normalized by down-sampling all datasets to the smallest sample size. To correct batch-related cross-sample contamination, repertoire overlap clustering matched CDR3 amino acid sequences but not nucleotide sequences. In TCRdb, the public reads were trimmed at Q25 with fastp and aligned with MiXCR, with productive beta chains retained. Here each entry gathers all rows of one CDR3 protein and keeps the most common genes and DNA. V and J calls and clone size were set by TCRdb, not the authors. The sample includes 700,000 to 800,000 distinct CDR3 sequences, with roughly 27% observed a single time. The ten biggest clones cover 0.5% to 0.6% of the sample.

The CDR3, from cysteine to phenylalanine, totals 14 residues. Of all the DNA, just the CDR3 is kept, 42 bases in frame from base 1. CDR1 MDHEN and CDR2 SYDVKM are derived from the germline V gene. Trimming accounts for 1 base at V and 4 bases at J, while the number of junction bases matched to no gene is 1. TCR beta repertoires were profiled from peripheral blood of approximately 13 young patients with multiple sclerosis to demonstrate the VDJtools post-analysis software. The multiple sclerosis patients were children and adolescents between about 6 and 16 years of age. Comments on this clonotype: What antigen it recognizes has not been identified. Base qualities are missing; no much larger clone stands one base away.

This clonotype was obtained from a girl between 5 and 17 years old with multiple sclerosis. Material for sequencing was blood. The V and J segments used are TRBV28 and TRBJ2-5, with 9 central nucleotides matching TRBD1. The CDR3 in this case is CASSLSDRGETQYF. The sequence in DNA is TGTGCCAGCAGTTTATCGGACAGGGGAGAGACCCAGTACTTC.